These 4 T cell receptor beta chains originate from one sample sequenced in a study of cytotoxic CD8 clonotypes in ibrutinib-treated CLL. This table comes from immunoSEQ multiplex PCR, and its TCRdb copy is limited to in-frame clones, with some not included. This sample has about 150,000 clones, with about 75% found just once. The starting material was PBMCs, obtained after 24 months of ibrutinib treatment. These receptors were obtained from a human donor with chronic lymphocytic leukemia.

The genes are TRBV5-6 and TRBJ1-1; D might be TRBD1 (6 bases). CDR1 is SGHDT, CDR2 YYEEEE, per germline. The CDR3 runs to 15 residues. The V gene lost 0 bases and the J gene lost 11 bases, with 20 bases spanning the gap. The CDR3 sequence is CASSLEPQGRLWAFF. CDR3 bases: TGTGCCAGCAGCTTGGAGCCCCAGGGGCGGCTGTGGGCTTTCTTT.

The chain links TRBV5-1 to TRBJ2-3; the D call may be TRBD1 or TRBD2 (6 bases each). Looked up from germline, CDR1 is SGHRS and CDR2 is YFSETQ. The length of the CDR3 is 15 residues. The V gene lost 0 bases and the J gene lost 10 bases, with 18 bases spanning the gap. Written as DNA, the CDR3 is TGCGCCAGCAGCTTGGCGGGGGCCGGTCCCCCTGCGCAGTATTTT. Its protein is CASSLAGAGPPAQYF.

V and J are TRBV27 and TRBJ1-1; a possible D gene is TRBD1 (5 bases). V lost 4 bases and J lost 4, with 16 bases in between. Germline CDR1 and CDR2: MNHEY and SMNVEV (reference sequence). The CDR3 has 15 amino acids. The CDR3 nucleotides are TGTGCCAGCAGTTCCGGTTCGGGGGTGAGCACTGAAGCTTTCTTT. Amino acid sequence: CASSSGSGVSTEAFF.

This clone was observed a handful of times. This chain joins TRBV5-1 and TRBJ1-3; D uncertain. The length of the CDR3 is 15 residues. V shed 0 bases and J shed 3 bases, with 10 bases lying between them. CDR1 and CDR2 from the germline V gene are SGHRS and YFSETQ. CDR3 in DNA: TGCGCCAGCAGCTTGGTAGGGCAGGATGGAAACACCATATATTTT. It specifies CASSLVGQDGNTIYF.